Sequencing of this TCR beta chain was carried out in a study of PD-L1 blockade in urothelial cancer. About the study: Patients commenced atezolizumab at some point between 2014 and 2015, and it was given at 1,200 mg intravenously every 3 weeks.

Time point in this sample: pretreatment peripheral blood. Trimming cost V 4 bases and J 5 bases, with 15 bases left between them. The CDR3 totals 14 residues. Germline CDR1 SGHRS, CDR2 YFSETQ. Using immunoSEQ multiplex PCR, the repertoire was profiled, and TCRdb retains in-frame clones only, with some absent. The sample includes about 50,000 clones, 60% to 85% seen only once; the top ten take under 11%. This specimen consisted of PBMCs, obtained around atezolizumab (anti-PD-L1) treatment. The TCR sequence derives from a man between 65 and 85 years old with urothelial cancer. The chain combines TRBV5-1 with TRBJ2-5, with D perhaps TRBD2 (5 bases). CDR3 bases: TGCGCCAGCAGCGGCCTACCGGGGTCGGAGACCCAGTACTTC. Amino acids: CASSGLPGSETQYF.